Listed below are T cell receptor beta chains from one sample, sequenced in a study of cytomegalovirus exposure and HLA in healthy donors. The data were produced by immunoSEQ multiplex PCR, yet TCRdb's version contains in-frame clones alone and is incomplete. The sample yields 160,000 or so clones, 75% to 80% seen once. The sequencing sample was made of PBMCs. The origin of the receptors is a man in his forties in good health and CMV-seropositive. The CDR3 runs from the conserved cysteine through the conserved F or W. Each record gives: V gene, clone size, D gene, J gene, CDR3 DNA, CDR3 protein. D genes are given only for firm matches. Clone sizes are given selectively: once, few, many, or a class where the clone is expanded.

TRBV14	few	NA	TRBJ1-1	TGTGCCAGCAGCTCGGACAGGAACACTGAAGCTTTCTTT	CASSSDRNTEAFF
TRBV6-1	NA	NA	TRBJ1-3	TGTGCCAGCAGAGCGATGAAGCAAGCGGGAAACACCATATATTTT	CASRAMKQAGNTIYF
TRBV9	NA	TRBD2	TRBJ2-1	TGTGCCAGCAGCGTAGAAATCAGCGGGAGGGGGAATGAGCAGTTCTTC	CASSVEISGRGNEQFF
TRBV6-5	NA	TRBD1	TRBJ1-1	TGTGCCAGCAGCCGGGACAGTGGGGGCACTGAAGCTTTCTTT	CASSRDSGGTEAFF
TRBV23-1	NA	NA	TRBJ2-1	TGCGCCAGCAGTCCCCCAAGCGACGTGGGTTGTGAGCAGTTCTTC	CASSPPSDVGCEQFF
TRBV7-9	NA	NA	TRBJ1-5	TGTGCCAGCAGCGCTTCCACGGCGGGGGCGAGTCAGCCCCAGCATTTT	CASSASTAGASQPQHF
TRBV7-2	NA	TRBD2	TRBJ2-7	TGTGCCAGCAGCTTAGGATCTAGCGGGTCCTACGAGCAGTACTTC	CASSLGSSGSYEQYF
TRBV6-4	NA	NA	TRBJ1-2	TGTGCCAGCAGTGACAATGCGGGCCGCTATGGCTACACCTTC	CASSDNAGRYGYTF
TRBV6-4	NA	NA	TRBJ2-3	TGTGCCAGCAGTGATCTGGGACTTCTCACAGATACGCAGTATTTT	CASSDLGLLTDTQYF
TRBV4-2	once	NA	TRBJ2-7	TGTGCCAGCAGCCAAGATTTAGGAAGGGGGCAGTACTTC	CASSQDLGRGQYF
TRBV5-1	NA	NA	TRBJ1-4	TGCGCCAGCAGCTTGGGGGGCGTTGCAACTAATGAAAAACTGTTTTTT	CASSLGGVATNEKLFF
TRBV2	NA	NA	TRBJ2-5	TGTGCCAGCAGTGTTAGAGGTTTGGAGACCCAGTACTTC	CASSVRGLETQYF
TRBV28	NA	TRBD2	TRBJ2-7	TGTGCCAGCAGTCCTCCGACTAGCGGGAGTATCACCTACGAGCAGTACTTC	CASSPPTSGSITYEQYF
TRBV7-8	NA	NA	TRBJ2-6	TGTGCCAGCAGCTCACAGGGCCCCGGGGCCAACGGCCTGACTTTC	CASSSQGPGANGLTF
TRBV7-9	NA	TRBD2	TRBJ2-5	TGTGCCAGCAGCTTAGCTGCTAGCGGGAGCCAAGAGACCCAGTACTTC	CASSLAASGSQETQYF
TRBV11-3	NA	NA	TRBJ2-6	TGTGCCAGCAGCTTAGGCAACTCTGGGGCCAACGGCCTGACTTTC	CASSLGNSGANGLTF
TRBV29-1	NA	NA	TRBJ2-1	TGCAGCGTTGAGTGGCTAACAGGGTATGAGCAGTTCTTC	CSVEWLTGYEQFF
TRBV28	NA	TRBD1	TRBJ2-7	TGTGCCAGCAGCCTCACTGGACAGGGCTACGAGCAGTACTTC	CASSLTGQGYEQYF
TRBV4-1	few	TRBD2	TRBJ2-1	TGCGCCAGCAGCCGAGAGAGACTAGCGGGGTACAATGAGCAGTTCTTC	CASSRERLAGYNEQFF
TRBV5-1	NA	TRBD2	TRBJ2-7	TGCGCCAGCAGCCCGACCGGGACTACCTACGAGCAGTACTTC	CASSPTGTTYEQYF
TRBV15	NA	NA	TRBJ1-5	TGTGCCACCGGTAATTACGGAGAGAGCAATCAGCCCCAGCATTTT	CATGNYGESNQPQHF
TRBV21-1	NA	NA	TRBJ1-2	TGTGCCAGCAGCCCACTAGGCCGGGAGAAGGGCTACACCTTC	CASSPLGREKGYTF
TRBV6-1	NA	NA	TRBJ2-1	TGTGCCAGCAGTGGGGGGCTGATCTACAATGAGCAGTTCTTC	CASSGGLIYNEQFF
TRBV29-1	NA	NA	TRBJ2-1	TGCAGCGTTGGTCTAGGGTTAGCGTACTACAATGAGCAGTTCTTC	CSVGLGLAYYNEQFF
TRBV7-9	NA	TRBD1	TRBJ2-1	TGTGCCAGCAGCAGCGGACAGGCGATTTACAATGAGCAGTTCTTC	CASSSGQAIYNEQFF
TRBV27	NA	NA	TRBJ1-1	TGTGCCCGTATACAGGGTGTACCTGAAGCTTTCTTT	CARIQGVPEAFF
TRBV25-1	NA	TRBD1	TRBJ2-7	TGTGCCAGCGGGATTTGGACAGGTGCCTCCTACGAGCAGTACTTC	CASGIWTGASYEQYF
TRBV7-2	NA	NA	TRBJ2-3	TGTGCCAGCAGCCCAGTACAGCGGGCCACAGATACGCAGTATTTT	CASSPVQRATDTQYF
TRBV6-1	NA	TRBD2	TRBJ2-7	TGTGCCAGCAGGGAGGGGACTAGCGGTATCTACGAGCAGTACTTC	CASREGTSGIYEQYF
TRBV28	NA	NA	TRBJ2-1	TGTGCCAGCAGTTTAGCGGGGTTTTACAATGAGCAGTTCTTC	CASSLAGFYNEQFF
TRBV10-3	once	TRBD2	TRBJ2-3	TGTGCCATCAGTGACTGGACTAGCGGGAGTGATACGCAGTATTTT	CAISDWTSGSDTQYF
TRBV5-1	NA	TRBD1	TRBJ1-1	TGCGCCAGCAGCGGAGCGACAGGGGTGAACACTGAAGCTTTCTTT	CASSGATGVNTEAFF
TRBV11-2	NA	NA	TRBJ2-3	TGTGCCAGCAGCTTACCTGGGGGCGCAGATACGCAGTATTTT	CASSLPGGADTQYF
TRBV5-1	NA	NA	TRBJ1-1	TGCGCCAGCAGTCAGAATCTGAACACTGAAGCTTTCTTT	CASSQNLNTEAFF
TRBV5-1	NA	TRBD2	TRBJ2-3	TGCGCCAGCAGCTTGGGATGGGGGGGGACAGATACGCAGTATTTT	CASSLGWGGTDTQYF
TRBV28	once	NA	TRBJ2-7	TGTGCCAGCAGTTTATCGGCGACAGCCAGCTACGAGCAGTACTTC	CASSLSATASYEQYF
TRBV5-1	NA	NA	TRBJ1-1	TGCGCCAGCAGCTTGGAACAGAACACTGAAGCTTTCTTT	CASSLEQNTEAFF
TRBV5-1	NA	TRBD2	TRBJ2-7	TGCGCCAGCAGCTTGATAGTCCCCACGACTAGCGGGGAAGTCTACGAGCAGTACTTC	CASSLIVPTTSGEVYEQYF
TRBV11-2	NA	NA	TRBJ1-1	TGTGCCAGCAGCTTGCAGAGGTCGCACACTGAAGCTTTCTTT	CASSLQRSHTEAFF
TRBV9	NA	NA	TRBJ1-2	TGTGCCAGCAGCTCTTCAACAGGCAACTATGGCTACACCTTC	CASSSSTGNYGYTF
TRBV5-1	NA	NA	TRBJ1-4	TGCGCCAGCAGCAGGGGCGAGAATGAAAAACTGTTTTTT	CASSRGENEKLFF
TRBV10-1	NA	NA	TRBJ1-1	TGCGCCAGCAGTTCAGACCACAGGGTCCGTCGCACTGAAGCTTTCTTT	CASSSDHRVRRTEAFF
TRBV7-2	NA	TRBD1	TRBJ1-2	TGTGCCAGCAGCTTTAGACAGGGGGCGCAGGGCTATGGCTACACCTTC	CASSFRQGAQGYGYTF